Given below is one TCR beta chain in context. Antigen: not known. Cultured CD4+ T cells had their DNA profiled by the Oncomine TCR Beta short-read assay. MiXCR, applied by TCRdb to the PCR reads, yields one record per CDR3 protein. Here the sample spans about 23,000 distinct CDR3 sequences, over 40% being singletons. As for time point: late sampling 161 to 241 days after vaccination in a few convalescent patients. Described treatment: approximately 10-day PBMC culture with coronavirus spike peptide pools or control peptides (ViraFEST assay). The sample originates from a study of vaccination and CD4 T cells after COVID-19. Study details: As a positive control, some control cultures were given a CEFX pool, while others were given an HIV-1 Nef pool or no peptide.

Sequencing used CD4+ T cells from blood, cultured in vitro, obtained about 7 months after SARS-CoV-2 vaccination. This TCR was recovered from a human donor who had recovered from COVID-19.

The CDR3 here is CSARLLDNEQFF. The CDR3 DNA reads TGCAGTGCTAGACTTCTGGACAATGAGCAGTTCTTC. The chain employs TRBV20-1 and TRBJ2-1; D gene ambiguous. Looked up from germline, CDR1 is DFQATT and CDR2 is SNEGSKA (reference sequence). Trimming removed 2 bases at V and 5 bases at J, with 7 bases between. The CDR3 is 12 residues long.